This T cell receptor beta chain derives from a study of response to subunit inactivated influenza vaccine (dated by TCRdb to the late 2010s). For the wider study: To follow how T cells responded to a trivalent subunit inactivated influenza vaccine, the researchers relied on deep quantitative profiling of the T cell receptor repertoire.

This clonotype has just a few counts. Its antigen has not been determined. Per-nucleotide qualities are absent, and no much larger clonotype sits a single base away. The full study reports these points: It was suggested by the authors that each seasonal influenza vaccination may recruit only a limited number of new T cells.

The junction carries 16 bases between V and J, which are trimmed by 2 bases and 11 bases respectively. Inclusive of the bounding cysteine and phenylalanine, the CDR3 is 14 residues long. Here the CDR3 DNA is all that survives: 42 bases in frame from base 1. CDR1 and CDR2 are read off the germline V gene as KGHSH and LQKENI. The protocol used for the library was RT-PCR. Data came from an Illumina HiSeq 2500. Clones were called with MiXCR by TCRdb after fastp trimmed the public reads at Q25, and only in-frame beta chains were retained. Here each entry gathers all rows of one CDR3 protein and keeps the most common genes and DNA. For this sample the table gives some 800,000 distinct CDR3 sequences, of which 21% were detected only once. Together, the top ten hold roughly 10% of the sample.

The rearrangement joined TRBV18 to TRBJ1-5; a tentative D match to TRBD1 spans 6 bases. The material was PBMCs from blood, obtained approximately 5 days after vaccination. This sequence was found in a man aged 50-59 years who received an inactivated influenza vaccine. Donor details come from another sample of the same person, matched by shared clones. The DNA sequence is given as TGTGCCAGCTCACCATTGCAGGGGTTGAATTCCCAGCATTTT. Translated, this gives CASSPLQGLNSQHF.